These T cell receptor beta chains were read from a single sample in a study of shared clonotypes between healthy human individuals. Sequenced by immunoSEQ multiplex PCR; TCRdb stores in-frame clones only, minus some. The repertoire holds 2 million to 3 million clones, with 80% to 95% as singletons. Sequencing used naive CD4+ T cells from PBMCs. These receptors came from a young man in good health. Some clones in this sample may be carry-over from other donors' samples. Each CDR3 is given with its conserved first and last residue. Each record gives: clone size, J gene, D gene, V gene, CDR3 DNA, CDR3 protein. The D gene is left open where the match is weak. Clone size is stated in some rows and not others, as once, few, many or a class when expanded.

- | TRBJ2-1 | - | TRBV5-1 | TGCGCCAGCAGCCCGGAAAGGGGAAGTGAGAACAATGAGCAGTTCTTC | CASSPERGSENNEQFF
- | TRBJ2-2 | TRBD1 | TRBV5-1 | TGCGCCAGCAGCTTGGGACAGGGGGCCGTTACCGGGGAGCTGTTTTTT | CASSLGQGAVTGELFF
few | TRBJ1-1 | - | TRBV5-4 | TGTGCCAGCAGCTTGCCAGAATCTGAAGCTTTCTTT | CASSLPESEAFF
- | TRBJ2-7 | - | TRBV7-9 | TGTGCCAGCAGCTTCATAGCAGCACCTACCTACGAGCAGTACTTC | CASSFIAAPTYEQYF
- | TRBJ1-4 | TRBD1 | TRBV7-8 | TGTGCCAGCAGCTCAATGACAGGGCTAAATGAAAAACTGTTTTTT | CASSSMTGLNEKLFF
- | TRBJ2-2 | - | TRBV5-4 | TGTGCCAGCAGGCGACAGGAGAACACCGGGGAGCTGTTTTTT | CASRRQENTGELFF
- | TRBJ2-7 | - | TRBV6-1 | TGTGCCAGCAGTGAACTTGACAGACCCAGCTACGAGCAGTACTTC | CASSELDRPSYEQYF
- | TRBJ1-1 | TRBD1 | TRBV19 | TGTGCCAGTTTGGACAGGGCAGTAAGGAACACTGAAGCTTTCTTT | CASLDRAVRNTEAFF
few | TRBJ1-5 | - | TRBV6-1 | TGTGCCAGCAGCCAGACTTATCAGCCCCAGCATTTT | CASSQTYQPQHF
- | TRBJ2-6 | - | TRBV5-4 | TGTGCCAGCAGCTTGTTCAGCTCTGGGGCCAACGTCCTGACTTTC | CASSLFSSGANVLTF
- | TRBJ2-5 | TRBD2 | TRBV5-1 | TGCGCCAGCAGCCCGGGGACTAGCGAACAAGAGACCCAGTACTTC | CASSPGTSEQETQYF
- | TRBJ2-7 | - | TRBV2 | TGTGCCAGCCTCAGTTGGTCACAGAACTACGAGCAGTACTTC | CASLSWSQNYEQYF
- | TRBJ2-3 | - | TRBV11-3 | TGTGCCAGCAGCTTAGGGGGTCCTTATACGCAGTATTTT | CASSLGGPYTQYF
- | TRBJ1-5 | - | TRBV7-3 | TGTGCCAGCAGCTTGCGGGGCTCGTATCAGCCCCAGCATTTT | CASSLRGSYQPQHF
- | TRBJ1-5 | - | TRBV2 | TGTGCCAGCAGAGACCGGGAGTATAGCAATCAGCCCCAGCATTTT | CASRDREYSNQPQHF
- | TRBJ1-5 | - | TRBV6-6 | TGTGCCAGCAGATTAAAGGTAGATCAGCCCCAGCATTTT | CASRLKVDQPQHF
- | TRBJ2-5 | TRBD2 | TRBV5-8 | TGTGCCAGCAGCTTGGCTGGACTAGCGGGAAAAGAGACCCAGTACTTC | CASSLAGLAGKETQYF
- | TRBJ2-5 | TRBD2 | TRBV27 | TGTGCCAGCAGTTTAACCCCGGTAGCGGGAGTACCAGAGACCCAGTACTTC | CASSLTPVAGVPETQYF
- | TRBJ1-2 | - | TRBV11-1 | TGTGCCAGCAGCTTAGAAAGTCTTACGTACGGGAACGGCTACACCTTC | CASSLESLTYGNGYTF
- | TRBJ2-1 | TRBD2 | TRBV28 | TGTGCCAGCAGTTTTCTTGGGACTAGCGGGGGGAGCTCCTACAATGAGCAGTTCTTC | CASSFLGTSGGSSYNEQFF
- | TRBJ1-1 | - | TRBV19 | TGTGCCAGTAGTATCCGGGGTAACACTGAAGCTTTCTTT | CASSIRGNTEAFF
few | TRBJ1-2 | - | TRBV28 | TGTGCCATCAACCTCAGGGGAGGTGGCTATGGCTACACCTTC | CAINLRGGGYGYTF
- | TRBJ2-7 | - | TRBV28 | TGTGCCAGCAGTCCGACAGGTTCTACTTACGAGCAGTACTTC | CASSPTGSTYEQYF
- | TRBJ1-1 | - | TRBV6-6 | TGTGCCAGCAGGCTGGGGGTAGAGAACACTGAAGCTTTCTTT | CASRLGVENTEAFF
- | TRBJ2-2 | - | TRBV11-2 | TGTGCCAGCAGCTTCCGACGGACCCCGGGCACCGGGGAGCTGTTTTTT | CASSFRRTPGTGELFF
- | TRBJ2-3 | TRBD2 | TRBV5-4 | TGTGCCAGCACCCTAGCGGGGAGCACAGATACGCAGTATTTT | CASTLAGSTDTQYF
- | TRBJ1-4 | TRBD1 | TRBV28 | TGTGCCAGCAGTCCCAGGGACAGGGGCAGGGAAAAACTGTTTTTT | CASSPRDRGREKLFF
- | TRBJ2-1 | - | TRBV5-1 | TGCGCCAGCAGTACCCCGGACGGATCGTACAATGAGCAGTTCTTC | CASSTPDGSYNEQFF
- | TRBJ1-1 | - | TRBV7-3 | TGTGCCAGCAGCTCGATGGGACAGAACACTGAAGCTTTCTTT | CASSSMGQNTEAFF
- | TRBJ1-5 | TRBD1 | TRBV2 | TGTGCCAGCAGTGGGGACAGCGGGGGCAATCAGCCCCAGCATTTT | CASSGDSGGNQPQHF
- | TRBJ2-3 | - | TRBV20-1 | TGCAGTGCTCCAGATACGCAGTATTTT | CSAPDTQYF
few | TRBJ1-1 | - | TRBV28 | TGTGCCAGCAGGGGCCGCGGAAGAATTACTGAAGCTTTCTTT | CASRGRGRITEAFF
- | TRBJ1-1 | - | TRBV5-6 | TGTGCCAGCAGCTTGTTGGGGGCCTTAATGAACACTGAAGCTTTCTTT | CASSLLGALMNTEAFF
- | TRBJ2-1 | - | TRBV19 | TGTGCCAGTAGTATTCGGGGACCCAATGAGCAGTTCTTC | CASSIRGPNEQFF
- | TRBJ2-3 | - | TRBV28 | TGTGCCAGCAGATCAGGTGGGCAGGGTGAAGATACGCAGTATTTT | CASRSGGQGEDTQYF
- | TRBJ2-4 | TRBD1 | TRBV5-1 | TGCGCCAGCAGCTCCTCTCCGGGACAGGGATCCTTAGCCAAAAACATTCAGTACTTC | CASSSSPGQGSLAKNIQYF
once | TRBJ2-7 | - | TRBV28 | TGTGCCAGCACCGGGACCTTATACGAGCAGTACTTC | CASTGTLYEQYF
- | TRBJ2-5 | - | TRBV27 | TGTGCCAGCAGTTCGACCATGACCCGGGAGACCCAGTACTTC | CASSSTMTRETQYF
- | TRBJ1-2 | - | TRBV27 | TGTGCCAGCAGTCAAGACAGCCTAACGCTCCCCAACTATGGCTACACCTTC | CASSQDSLTLPNYGYTF
- | TRBJ1-2 | - | TRBV2 | TGTGCCAGCAGCAGGGCTCGCGGGGATGGCTACACCTTC | CASSRARGDGYTF
- | TRBJ2-5 | TRBD2 | TRBV11-2 | TGTGCCAGCAGCTCCACACTGACTAGCGGGAGGGCCGTGGAGACCCAGTACTTC | CASSSTLTSGRAVETQYF
- | TRBJ2-7 | TRBD1 | TRBV19 | TGTGCCAGTAGGCCTTCCTTCCGGGACAGGGGCATTTTTAAGGGCTACGAGCAGTACTTC | CASRPSFRDRGIFKGYEQYF
- | TRBJ1-2 | - | TRBV28 | TGTGCCAGCAGTCTCCAGGGTCTTGATGGCTACACCTTC | CASSLQGLDGYTF
- | TRBJ1-1 | - | TRBV19 | TGTGCCAGTAGTATCGCCAGGGACACTGAAGCTTTCTTT | CASSIARDTEAFF
- | TRBJ1-2 | TRBD1 | TRBV5-4 | TGTGCCAGCAGCTTTAACAGGGGAGGTGGCTATGGCTACACCTTC | CASSFNRGGGYGYTF